This T cell receptor (beta chain) was found in a study of neurological immune-mediated disorders. Germline assignment: CDR1 KGHSH and CDR2 LQKENI. The CDR3 is 16 amino acids. Trimming pared 0 bases from V and 0 bases from J, leaving 10 bases between. This clonotype has a count of ten or more. The antigen remains undetermined. TCRdb redid the calling of the 5' RACE reads with MiXCR, one entry per CDR3 protein. The table has approximately 30,000 distinct CDR3 sequences, approximately 6.6% seen once. Findings and limits, study-wide: Across subjects, expanded clones had no CDR3 amino acid sequences in common, pointing to private repertoires in all groups. Falling below healthy controls, multiple sclerosis showed the least TCR clonal expansion, while HTLV-1-associated myelopathy showed the most.

The sequenced material came from PBMCs. The receptor's source is a woman between 50 and 59 years old in good health. V and J are TRBV18 and TRBJ2-3, with no clear D. The CDR3 here is CASSPPVQASTDTQYF. CDR3 DNA: TGTGCCAGCTCACCACCTGTCCAGGCCAGCACAGATACGCAGTATTTT.